The 32 T cell receptor beta chains presented below share a single source sample, sequenced in a study of shared clonotypes between healthy human individuals (TCRdb year 2020). Libraries were constructed by the immunoSEQ multiplex PCR assay. TCRdb stores this immuneACCESS table with in-frame sequences only. Part of the clones is absent; in the studies checked, under half of the shortfall reflects unresolved V genes, and no reason is known for the rest. This sample holds about 980,000 clones; about 80% were observed only once. Approximately 1.5% of the sample is taken by the ten largest. Sequences were obtained from memory CD4+ T cells sorted from blood. The cell subset or site label for this specimen denotes: CD45RA-negative fraction. The receptors originated from a man between 18 and 29 years old in good health.

The V gene is TRBV25-1, the J gene TRBJ1-4; perhaps TRBD1 as D (6 bases). With 3 bases removed from V and 6 bases from J, the gap between germline ends came to 14 bases. CDR3 length: 15 amino acids. Germline V gene lookup returns CDR1 MGHDK and CDR2 SYGVNS. CDR3 bases: TGTGCCAGCAGTGAGGACAGCGTATCCTATGAAAAACTGTTTTTT. This sequence encodes CASSEDSVSYEKLFF.

This clone was seen a single time. J is TRBJ2-1 and V is TRBV7-9; 9 bases are shared with TRBD1. J was trimmed by 10 bases and V by 4 bases; bases with no gene match: 5. Germline V lookup: CDR1 SEHNR, CDR2 FQNEAQ (reference sequence). The CDR3 is 13 amino acids. In nucleotides, the CDR3 is TGTGCCAGCAGCTCCGGGACAGGGTGGGAGCAGTTCTTC. This translates into CASSSGTGWEQFF.

The chain employs TRBV19 and TRBJ2-1; 7 bases map to TRBD2. The CDR3 sequence is 13 residues long. Trimming took 8 bases from V and 10 from J; bases not matched to a gene: 11. CDR1 LNHDA and CDR2 SQIVND come from the germline V gene (reference sequence). The CDR3 region is CASHSSGGVEQFF. Here the CDR3 DNA reads TGTGCCAGTCACTCTTCGGGGGGAGTCGAGCAGTTCTTC.

The V and J genes are TRBV19 and TRBJ1-5; D gene uncertain. Looked up from germline, CDR1 is LNHDA and CDR2 is SQIVND (reference sequence). The CDR3 has 13 amino acids. Trimming removed 6 bases at V and 5 bases at J, with 11 bases between. CDR3 bases: TGTGCCAGTAGCCCGGACGGTTATCAGCCCCAGCATTTT. Residues: CASSPDGYQPQHF.

This clone has only a few counts. The V gene is TRBV28, the J gene TRBJ1-2; D is ambiguous. The V end lost 6 bases, the J end lost 2 bases, and 13 bases lay between the germline ends. CDR1 MDHEN and CDR2 SYDVKM come from the germline V gene. CDR3 length: 14 amino acids. In nucleotides, the CDR3 is TGTGCCAGCAGGGTGGCGGGAGGGAACTATGGCTACACCTTC. Its protein is CASRVAGGNYGYTF.

This clone showed up just once. Within the sample, other DNA sequences also encode this same CDR3. V is TRBV7-9 and J is TRBJ2-3, with 9 bases aligning to TRBD1. CDR3 size: 15 residues. Per germline, CDR1 SEHNR and CDR2 FQNEAQ (reference sequence). With V trimmed by 1 base and J by 4 bases, 3 bases remained unmatched. The CDR3 spells CASSLGGQGADTQYF. CDR3 sequence (DNA): TGTGCCAGCAGCTTAGGGGGACAGGGAGCAGATACGCAGTATTTT.

The chain carries TRBV18 and TRBJ2-7; D tentatively fits TRBD1 or TRBD2 (5 bases each). From germline, CDR1 is KGHSH and CDR2 LQKENI. There are 13 residues in the CDR3. The ends were cut back, 4 bases at V and 3 bases at J, with 10 bases in the middle. Here the CDR3 reads CASSQSRGYEQYF. As DNA, the CDR3 is TGTGCCAGCTCACAATCGAGGGGCTACGAGCAGTACTTC.

The J gene is TRBJ2-1, the V gene TRBV9; the match to TRBD2 covers 12 bases. The CDR3 loop spans 16 amino acids. Unmatched junction bases numbered 6, after V lost 0 bases and J lost 8 bases. Germline assignment: CDR1 SGDLS and CDR2 YYNGEE. The CDR3 bases are TGTGCCAGCAGCGTAGGGCTAGCGGGGGGGCATTATGAGCAGTTCTTC. It yields the protein CASSVGLAGGHYEQFF.

The chain uses TRBV9 and TRBJ2-5; 10 bases align to TRBD1. The J segment lost 4 bases and the V segment lost 2 bases, leaving 2 bases of the junction unmatched. The CDR3 has 14 amino acids. From germline, CDR1 is SGDLS and CDR2 YYNGEE. The CDR3 sequence: CASSVRDRGETQYF. CDR3 sequence (DNA): TGTGCCAGCAGCGTTCGGGACAGGGGAGAGACCCAGTACTTC.

This chain links TRBV29-1 with TRBJ1-2; D unresolved. The V gene lost 2 bases and the J gene lost 5 bases, with 12 bases spanning the gap. The CDR3 extends over 13 amino acids. CDR1 and CDR2 (germline): SQVTM, ANQGSEA. The CDR3 here is CSVESRQQYGYTF. Here the CDR3 DNA reads TGCAGCGTTGAATCACGCCAGCAATATGGCTACACCTTC.

The CDR3 nucleotides are TGTGCCAGCAGCTTGGGGGGCGGGGGCCTTGTTGGGATAGAAGGGTCTGAAGCTTTCTTT. Protein sequence: CASSLGGGGLVGIEGSEAFF. The genes are TRBV5-4 and TRBJ1-1, with a weak D call TRBD1 (6 bases). Trimming removed 0 bases at V and 6 bases at J, with 30 bases between. The V gene's germline CDR1 is SGHNT and CDR2 YYREEE (reference sequence). This CDR3 has 20 amino acids.

V usage is TRBV2 and J usage is TRBJ2-6; 10 bases are shared with TRBD1. The germline V gene has CDR1 SNHLY and CDR2 FYNNEI. The CDR3 covers 16 residues. V lost 6 bases and J lost 2; bases outside the gene matches: 4. The CDR3 here is CASRTGGRTGANVLTF. DNA of the CDR3: TGTGCCAGCAGGACAGGGGGCAGAACTGGGGCCAACGTCCTGACTTTC.

This clone appeared once. The gene calls are TRBV7-2 and TRBJ2-1; 10 nucleotides line up with TRBD2. Germline values: CDR1 SGHTA, CDR2 FQGNSA. There are 15 residues in the CDR3. After removal of 3 bases from V and 5 bases from J, the junction contained 4 bases not matched to a gene. CDR3 coding DNA: TGTGCCAGCAGCTTTAGACTAGCGGGTAACAATGAGCAGTTCTTC. Protein sequence: CASSFRLAGNNEQFF.

This clone was seen once. The V gene is TRBV5-6, the J gene TRBJ1-1; possible D gene TRBD1, 5 bases. The CDR3 is made up of 14 amino acids. Trimming removed 2 bases at V and 5 bases at J, with 13 bases between. The germline gives CDR1 SGHDT, CDR2 YYEEEE. The CDR3 DNA sequence: TGTGCCAGCAGCTTATACAGGTCGAGGACTGAAGCTTTCTTT. This codes for CASSLYRSRTEAFF.

The V call is TRBV2, the J call TRBJ2-7, with D maybe TRBD1 (5 bases). Between the trimmed V and J ends, which lost 10 bases and 4 bases, there was a span of 17 bases. CDR3 length equals 13 residues. Germline CDR1 is SNHLY and CDR2 is FYNNEI. CDR3 nucleotides: TGTGCCACCTTACAGGACCCCCGGTACGAGCAGTACTTC. This codes for CATLQDPRYEQYF.

The chain uses TRBV6-1 and TRBJ1-4; D not resolved. The germline gives CDR1 MNHNS, CDR2 SASEGT. The CDR3 runs 10 residues. The V gene lost 6 bases and the J gene lost 8 bases, with 4 bases spanning the gap. CDR3 sequence (DNA): TGTGCCAGCAGGTCCGAAAAACTGTTTTTT. Its translation: CASRSEKLFF.

V usage is TRBV27 and J usage is TRBJ1-2, with D unclear. Trimming removed 2 bases from V and 0 bases from J, with 10 bases in between. The CDR3 extends over 15 amino acids. CDR1 MNHEY and CDR2 SMNVEV come from the germline V gene (reference sequence). The CDR3 is CASSLTIGANYGYTF. CDR3 coding DNA: TGTGCCAGCAGTTTAACAATCGGAGCTAACTATGGCTACACCTTC.

V gene TRBV13 combines with J gene TRBJ2-1; 7 nucleotides line up with TRBD1. The V segment lost 4 bases and the J segment 4 bases; nucleotides outside the gene matches: 10. The germline V gene has CDR1 PRHDT and CDR2 FYEKMQ (reference sequence). The CDR3 loop spans 16 amino acids. CDR3 region: CASSSRLGQLYNEQFF. The CDR3 nucleotides are TGTGCCAGCAGCTCCCGCCTGGGACAGCTATACAATGAGCAGTTCTTC.

The chain uses TRBV9 and TRBJ1-3; D gene ambiguous. CDR3 size: 17 residues. Trimming removed 1 base at V and 1 base at J, with 15 bases between. The germline V gene encodes CDR1 SGDLS and CDR2 YYNGEE. The CDR3 is CASSVTPRVGSGNTIYF. CDR3 in DNA: TGTGCCAGCAGCGTAACCCCTCGGGTGGGGTCTGGAAACACCATATATTTT.

This clone was seen repeatedly, ten times or more. The rearrangement links TRBV2 to TRBJ2-1, with TRBD1 matching 8 bases. The CDR3 has 15 residues. Trimming cost V 7 bases and J 7 bases; bases outside gene matches: 12. Germline assignment: CDR1 SNHLY and CDR2 FYNNEI. Here the CDR3 reads CASTLDRGANNEQFF. Written as DNA, the CDR3 is TGTGCCAGCACTCTTGACAGGGGCGCGAATAATGAGCAGTTCTTC.

This clone was counted a few times. The chain combines TRBV4-3 with TRBJ2-1; 15 bases agree with TRBD2. The CDR3 has 16 amino acids. Germline CDR1 reads LGHNA; CDR2 reads YSLEER. After removal of 0 bases from V and 12 bases from J, the junction contained 6 bases not matched to a gene. CDR3: CASSQDHGTSGRRQFF. The CDR3 region has the DNA TGCGCCAGCAGCCAAGATCATGGGACTAGCGGGAGGCGGCAGTTCTTC.

The rearrangement links TRBV27 to TRBJ1-6, with a possible D match to TRBD1 (6 bases). The CDR3 loop spans 15 amino acids. Germline V gives CDR1 MNHEY, CDR2 SMNVEV (reference sequence). Trimming shortened V by 2 bases and J by 8 bases, and 13 bases separated the two germline ends. The CDR3 DNA follows: TGTGCCAGCAGTTTAACAGGGTCGACCGATTCACCCCTCCACTTT. As protein: CASSLTGSTDSPLHF.

In regard to this clone: The same CDR3 also results from other DNA sequences found in this sample. The chain has TRBV2 and TRBJ2-5; the match to TRBD2 covers 11 bases. This CDR3 contains 15 residues. The V gene's germline CDR1 is SNHLY and CDR2 FYNNEI. J lost 5 bases, V lost 4 bases, and 6 bases had no gene match. The CDR3 DNA sequence: TGTGCCAGCAGTGTTAGCGGGGGGGCATTGGAGACCCAGTACTTC. It encodes CASSVSGGALETQYF. The full variable domain, in which reference TRBV2 and TRBJ2-5 provide the parts outside the CDR3, is EPEVTQTPSHQVTQMGQEVILRCVPISNHLYFYWYRQILGQKVEFLVSFYNNEISEKSEIFDDQFSVERPDGSNFTLKIRSTKLEDSAMYFCASSVSGGALETQYFGPGTRLLVL.

The chain couples TRBV5-4 to TRBJ2-3, with 7 bases lining up with TRBD1. Germline V gives CDR1 SGHNT, CDR2 YYREEE (reference sequence). Trimming took 4 bases from V and 3 from J; bases not matched to a gene: 11. CDR3 size: 16 residues. CDR3 sequence (DNA): TGTGCCAGCAGCCCACCTCCCGGGACAGCTACAGATACGCAGTATTTT. The encoded protein is CASSPPPGTATDTQYF.

The rearrangement joins TRBV30 to TRBJ2-3, with 8 bases identical to TRBD1. CDR1 GTSNPN and CDR2 SVGIG come from the germline V gene (reference sequence). This CDR3 spans 14 amino acids. With V trimmed by 2 bases and J by 5 bases, 6 bases remained unmatched. For the CDR3, the DNA is TGTGCCTGGAGTAAGACAGGGGCGGGAGATACGCAGTATTTT. This codes for CAWSKTGAGDTQYF.

This clone was picked up a small number of times. This chain uses TRBV5-1 with TRBJ1-1, with D possibly TRBD1 on 6 matching bases. V was cut by 3 bases and J by 5 bases, with 20 bases left in between. This CDR3 contains 16 residues. CDR1 SGHRS and CDR2 YFSETQ come from the germline V gene. CDR3 sequence reads: CASSWQGGQRGTEAFF. CDR3 nucleotide sequence: TGCGCCAGCAGCTGGCAGGGTGGACAGCGGGGTACTGAAGCTTTCTTT.

V and J are TRBV18 and TRBJ1-3, with D unclear. Germline loops: CDR1 KGHSH, CDR2 LQKENI. This CDR3 region has 17 residues. With 3 bases removed from V and 0 bases from J, the gap between germline ends came to 15 bases. CDR3 sequence (DNA): TGTGCCAGCTCACCGAAGGCAGGAAAAGCCTCTGGAAACACCATATATTTT. Its translation is CASSPKAGKASGNTIYF.

The CDR3 region has the DNA TGTGCCAGCAGCTTAGCTACGGAGACCCAGTACTTC. Protein product: CASSLATETQYF. The genes are TRBV7-2 and TRBJ2-5; D call uncertain. This CDR3 is built from 12 residues. Trimming cost V 0 bases and J 5 bases, with 4 bases left between them. The germline V gene has CDR1 SGHTA and CDR2 FQGNSA.

This clone turned up a few times. The chain joins TRBV5-4 to TRBJ2-3, with no clear D. This CDR3 has 16 amino acids. The V end lost 0 bases, the J end lost 0 bases, and 11 bases lay between the germline ends. Germline CDR1 is SGHNT and CDR2 is YYREEE (reference sequence). The CDR3 bases are TGTGCCAGCAGCTTGGACGGATACACTAGCACAGATACGCAGTATTTT. Translation gives CASSLDGYTSTDTQYF.

This clone was seen a single time. The CDR3 DNA sequence: TGTGCCAGCAGGCCAGCGGGGGGGGGAGAGACCCAGTACTTC. Protein sequence: CASRPAGGGETQYF. The J gene is TRBJ2-5, the V gene TRBV6-6; TRBD2 agrees at 10 bases. With 6 bases clipped from V and 4 bases from J, the junction kept 5 bases outside the gene matches. The CDR3 loop spans 14 amino acids. Germline V lookup: CDR1 MNHNY, CDR2 SVGAGI (reference sequence).

The chain has TRBV4-1 and TRBJ2-7; D may be TRBD2 (6 bases). In germline, CDR1 is MGHRA, CDR2 YSYEKL. Trimming took 1 base from V and 5 from J, leaving 21 bases between them. This CDR3 spans 17 amino acids. Here the CDR3 DNA reads TGCGCCAGCAGCCAAGTAAATTGGATCGGGGGACGGAACGAGCAGTACTTC. This encodes CASSQVNWIGGRNEQYF.

The J gene is TRBJ2-7, the V gene TRBV7-9, with TRBD2 matching over 9 bases. With 5 bases clipped from V and 1 base from J, the junction kept 9 bases outside the gene matches. The CDR3 spans 16 residues. In germline, CDR1 is SEHNR, CDR2 FQNEAQ (reference sequence). CDR3 protein: CASSPSGGYPSYEQYF. The CDR3 DNA follows: TGTGCCAGCAGCCCCAGCGGGGGGTACCCTTCCTACGAGCAGTACTTC.